In this sample, the clone carrying this T cell receptor (beta chain) turned up many times. V lost 10 bases and J lost 0; bases outside the gene matches: 12. CDR3 length: 15 residues. Germline CDR1 and CDR2: MNHEY and SVGAGI. This sample is drawn from a study of T-cell memory formation after mild COVID-19. As for the study in general: TCR clusters were mostly donor specific.

A 5'RACE reaction primed in the constant segment made cDNA libraries of TCR alpha and TCR beta, and these carried sample barcodes and UMIs. TCRdb processed the 5' RACE reads anew with MiXCR; each CDR3 protein has one entry. The sample lists just under 550,000 distinct CDR3 sequences, 20% seen once, with around 13% in the top ten. The TCR was taken from an adult woman who had mild COVID-19 (a few samples of this study predate the infection). Cell type and time point are not known. The sequenced sample was PBMCs or a T cell subset sorted from them (not recorded which). V and J are TRBV6-5 and TRBJ2-7; 7 bases are a match to TRBD2. The CDR3 protein is CATRRGEENSYEQYF. Here the CDR3 DNA reads TGTGCCACGAGACGGGGGGAGGAAAACTCCTACGAGCAGTACTTC.